This T cell receptor (beta chain) was recovered during a study of cytomegalovirus exposure and HLA in healthy donors (TCRdb year 2017). Some background on the complete study: According to an earlier analysis of a few hundred of the donors, about 170 million T cells yielded roughly 110 million unique TCR beta sequences and 250 to 350 Gb of sequence data. To study patterns of TCR occurrence, a later analysis re-analyzed previously published TCR beta repertoires from 666 donors and added high-resolution HLA genotyping. Across approximately 400 genotyped donors of the cohort, an average of approximately 220,000 unique TCR beta nucleotide sequences per donor were sequenced, and around 19% of those sequences were non-productive. Rather than using new phenotypic data, the later analysis identified candidate immune exposures from TCR beta sequences and from how often those sequences occurred across donors. An earlier analysis of 587 of the donors applied high-throughput TCR beta sequencing to assess whether each TCR beta V gene segment acted as functional or pseudogenic. To predict cytomegalovirus infection status, the study brought together high-throughput TCR immunosequencing, statistical association of individual TCRs with disease status, and machine learning. The study used immunosequencing to profile the T cell repertoires of about 670 subjects and linked those repertoires to cytomegalovirus serostatus. The genetic ancestry cluster associated with self-reported Caucasian donors included 81% of the roughly 400 genotyped donors. Every discovery cohort repertoire had been produced on one sequencing platform. A later genetic analysis used genome-wide SNP genotypes for about 55% of the 666 donors, treating that subset as a discovery cohort. HLA typing included class I and class II loci at four-digit resolution. The number of donors typed differed by locus, with about 629-630 for A, B, C, DRB1 and DQB1, roughly 520 for DQA1, under 610 for DPA1, and around 460 for DPB1. About 280 gigabases of sequencing data and around 80 million unique TCR sequences made up an early release that covered 500 to 650 HLA-typed donors. In addition to the first cohort of about 650 subjects, a separate validation cohort of 120 different subjects was used. Alongside the repertoire data, information on donor age, sex, ethnicity and CMV serostatus was compiled. A few DR-DQ haplotypes were handled as single units for association and clustering because linkage in the cohort was strong. The study aimed to test whether cataloging public T cell receptors could reveal signatures of past pathogen exposure.

In the case of this clone: Its antigen is unknown. No base quality information exists; no much larger clone differs at one position.

The cohort was made up of about 610 healthy bone marrow donors. All cohort members were sampled while nominally healthy, although unrecorded immune exposures were likely present. The donor tested CMV seronegative and was one of the 352 seronegative cohort members. Each donor provided a peripheral blood sample, and peripheral blood mononuclear cells were used for TCR beta sequencing. Genomic DNA was extracted from the blood cell samples with the Qiagen DNeasy Blood Extraction Kit. The CDR3, from cysteine to phenylalanine, totals 15 residues. Of the read, only the CDR3 DNA is kept; its 45 bases are in frame from base 1. Study-level results and caveats: The earlier analysis of fewer than 750 of the donors excluded 15 to 20 rarely observed V segments, including chromosome 9 orphons, because counts were too low. A further reported finding was that TCR beta sequences accurately predicted the HLA-A and HLA-B alleles for most subjects in the first cohort. A total of about 150 TCR beta chains were listed by the study as associated with cytomegalovirus. An association between a missense DCLRE1C variant and V-gene and J-gene trimming of TCR beta chains was found in a later genetic analysis and replicated in an independent cohort. CMV serostatus was the only immune exposure information available for the cohort. In a later analysis, several top co-occurrence clusters were reported to appear linked to parvovirus B19, influenza, CMV and Epstein-Barr virus. The cohort was sequenced for TCR beta chains only, and without alpha or paired-chain data the features that could be detected were limited. Linkage disequilibrium might explain the correlated functional status among segregating V segments, but an unknown experimental factor could not be excluded. According to a later analysis, most CMV-associated TCR beta chains appeared to be HLA-restricted, and the HLA associations seemed to be driven largely by CMV exposure. Presence/absence analyses assumed roughly uniform sequencing depth across donors, an assumption that may not hold. A later analysis associated about 18,000 TCR beta sequences with specific HLA alleles at a false discovery rate of 0.05. The classifier was reported to diagnose cytomegalovirus status with high specificity and sensitivity in both the original and validation cohorts. In a later analysis, the rate of TCR association differed among HLA loci, with DRB1 alleles having the most associated TCRs and HLA-C alleles having the fewest. The 87-base-pair reads could not distinguish some IMGT-functional V segments, including TRBV6-2 and TRBV6-3, so those segments were excluded. When HLA alleles, especially DR and DQ, strongly co-occurred, attributing TCR associations to individual alleles was difficult. Most TCR sequences were observed very rarely across donors, whereas some public TCRs were present in many individuals. Because HLA typing was unavailable for some donors at each locus, only the typed subset was used in association tests. In a later genetic analysis, fewer N-insertions in productive TCRs were reported among donors in an Asian-associated ancestry cluster than the roughly 710-donor mean. In vitro tests confirmed that three of the cytomegalovirus-associated TCR beta chains recognize cytomegalovirus antigens. According to the authors, the approach could potentially be generalized to other disease states and immunological phenotypes. In a later analysis, HLA-associated TCR beta chains were found to be more clonally expanded and to have lower generation probabilities than equally common non-associated chains. In an earlier analysis of more than 500 of the donors, most TCR beta V segments appeared in productive rearrangements about 87% or about 30% of the time, broadly matching IMGT annotations. A group of highly shared sequence variants was considered likely to be a technical artifact of the sequencing pipeline.

Receptors were amplified or captured by the immunoSEQ multiplex PCR assay. For the multiplex PCR, a mixture combining 60 forward primers for TCR Vbeta segments and 13 reverse primers for TCR Jbeta segments was used. Amplification of the CDR3 region of rearranged TCR beta genes was performed with a multiplex PCR assay on genomic DNA. The amplified TCR beta libraries were sequenced on the Illumina HiSeq System as 87-base-pair reads. The original pipeline was this. Across the 500 to 750 repertoires, a later analysis counted approximately 83 million unique TCR beta chains, roughly 11 million of which were shared by at least two donors. Raw reads were error-corrected and collapsed into unique sequences with a nearest-neighbor algorithm that merged closely related sequences to remove PCR and sequencing errors. To assign V, D and J gene segments, CDR3 sequences were aligned to IMGT reference sequences. Each retained sequence needed at least a six-nucleotide match to both a V gene segment and a J gene segment. A rearrangement was called productive if the CDR3 had no stop codons and remained in frame with V and J, and every other rearrangement was called non-productive. CDR3 was defined by IMGT convention, running from the second conserved V-encoded cysteine to the conserved J-encoded phenylalanine. Sequences without an unambiguous match to a single V gene segment were excluded from the earlier analysis of approximately 560 of the donors. An earlier analysis of roughly 590 of the donors called V segments functional above 56.7% productive rearrangements and segregating when the between-donor standard deviation exceeded 5%. A statistical classification framework was developed to diagnose cytomegalovirus status using the catalog of TCR beta chain sequences. A later analysis assigned V and J genes by comparing TCR nucleotide sequences with IMGT/GENE-DB human TR gene sequences. In a later analysis, CDR3 sequences and most-parsimonious VDJ recombination scenarios were assigned using the TCRdist pipeline. In a later analysis, each TCR beta chain was defined by its CDR3 amino acid sequence together with its V-gene family, and reads lacking a unique V-gene family were excluded. To address suspected cross-contamination and a sequencing artifact, a later analysis removed around 600 highly shared, low-generation-probability nucleotide sequences. In a later analysis, a clonal expansion index for each public chain was calculated from normalized within-repertoire ranks of inferred template counts. In a later analysis, generation probabilities were computed using a VDJ recombination model fitted to out-of-frame rearrangements, and the results were checked against IGoR. Hypergeometric tests were used in a later analysis to score TCR-TCR, TCR-HLA and TCR-CMV co-occurrence, with a repertoire-size bias correction applied to the TCR pairs. A later analysis estimated false discovery rates by permuting HLA or CMV assignments 20 times. A later analysis grouped co-occurring TCRs with DBSCAN, adding TCRdist sequence similarity when clustering within HLA-allele-positive subsets. Co-occurrence clustering excluded repertoires with fewer than 30,000 or more than 120,000 public chains, plus five with anomalous nucleotide sharing. The clones in this table, taken by TCRdb from immuneACCESS, are in-frame only. Not every clone is retained; where verified, under half of the shortfall comes from an unresolved V gene, and the cause of the rest is unknown. The V and J calls and clone size are taken from that table; D and trimming were inferred from the DNA. The sample table contains approximately 100,000 clones; only one count was recorded for roughly 70% of them. The ten most abundant clones make up 2% to 2.5% of the sample.

The rearranged segments are TRBV12-1 and TRBJ2-4; TRBD2, the table's D call, was not compared with the DNA. TRBV12-1 corresponds to a pseudogene. This sequence was found in a man aged 45 to 65 in good health and CMV-seronegative. Sequenced material: PBMCs. The DNA sequence is as follows: TGTGCCAGCAGCTACTATGAGATAGCCAAAAACATTCAGTACTTC. This encodes CASSYYEIAKNIQYF.